Presented here are 21 T cell receptor beta chains from one specimen sequenced in a study of cytomegalovirus exposure and HLA in healthy donors. Measured with immunoSEQ multiplex PCR; TCRdb has only the in-frame clones, and not every one. The profile shows over 100,000 clones, nearly 90% of them singletons. Specimen: PBMCs. The receptor source for this set is a woman aged 18-29 years in good health and CMV-seronegative.

The J gene is TRBJ1-4, the V gene TRBV5-1; no firm D call. V was clipped by 1 base and J by 0 bases, with 4 bases between them. The CDR3 loop spans 14 amino acids. Germline V gives CDR1 SGHRS, CDR2 YFSETQ. In DNA form, the CDR3 reads TGCGCCAGCAGCTTGACTGCAACTAATGAAAAACTGTTTTTT. This translates into CASSLTATNEKLFF.

This chain links TRBV4-2 with TRBJ1-1; no definite D call. Germline CDR1 LGHNA, CDR2 YNFKEQ. This CDR3 region has 13 residues. Trimming stripped 4 bases from V and 5 bases from J, with 11 bases between. The CDR3 region is CASSRRGGTEAFF. The CDR3, as DNA: TGTGCCAGCAGCCGACGGGGAGGGACTGAAGCTTTCTTT.

The rearrangement joins TRBV5-1 to TRBJ1-2; 10 nucleotides match TRBD1. CDR1 is SGHRS and CDR2 is YFSETQ in the germline V gene. The CDR3 has 15 amino acids. V gave up 4 bases and J gave up 3 bases; unmatched junction bases: 6. CDR3 in DNA: TGCGCCAGCAGCGGACCCGGGACAGGGGACTATGGCTACACCTTC. Residues: CASSGPGTGDYGYTF.

The chain combines TRBV2 with TRBJ2-2; D may be TRBD2 (5 bases). V lost 3 bases, J lost 5 bases, and 7 bases lay in between. Germline CDR1 reads SNHLY; CDR2 reads FYNNEI. The CDR3 length is 13 residues. The CDR3 reads CASSEGVTGELFF. The CDR3 DNA is TGTGCCAGCAGTGAGGGAGTAACCGGGGAGCTGTTTTTT.

This clone appeared a single time. The V gene is TRBV5-6, the J gene TRBJ2-2; TRBD2 is a possible D gene (6 bases). The V and J ends lost 2 bases and 4 bases respectively, with 12 bases between them. This CDR3 is built from 15 residues. From germline, CDR1 is SGHDT and CDR2 YYEEEE. CDR3: CASSFGGVVTGELFF. The CDR3 region has the DNA TGTGCCAGCAGCTTCGGCGGGGTTGTCACCGGGGAGCTGTTTTTT.

The V call is TRBV6-1, the J call TRBJ2-7, with D hard to call. Deletions cut 10 bases from V and 0 bases from J, with 13 bases between. The V gene's germline CDR1 is MNHNS and CDR2 SASEGT. This CDR3 comprises 13 residues. CDR3 sequence reads: CATSTLNSYEQYF. The DNA of the CDR3 is TGTGCCACCTCCACTCTAAACTCCTACGAGCAGTACTTC.

This chain links TRBV25-1 with TRBJ2-6, with D possibly matching TRBD1 (5 bases). The CDR3 loop spans 15 amino acids. Trimming took 4 bases from V and 3 from J, leaving 10 bases between them. Germline-derived CDR1 and CDR2 are MGHDK and SYGVNS. The CDR3 region is CASSVQAYGANVLTF. The CDR3 region has the DNA TGTGCCAGCAGTGTACAGGCTTATGGGGCCAACGTCCTGACTTTC.

The J gene is TRBJ1-1, the V gene TRBV11-2; 9 bases fit TRBD1. J lost 5 bases, V lost 5 bases, and 9 bases had no gene match. The germline V gene has CDR1 SGHAT and CDR2 FQNNGV. CDR3 size: 15 residues. CDR3 DNA: TGTGCCAGCAGCCCTCCCGGGACAGGGAGAACTGAAGCTTTCTTT. It is translated as CASSPPGTGRTEAFF. The entire variable domain, with the rest obtained from reference TRBV11-2 and TRBJ1-1, is as follows: EAGVAQSPRYKIIEKRQSVAFWCNPISGHATLYWYQQILGQGPKLLIQFQNNGVVDDSQLPKDRFSAERLKGVDSTLKIQPAKLEDSAVYLCASSPPGTGRTEAFFGQGTRLTVV.

The chain carries TRBV7-6 and TRBJ2-5, with unresolved D. Germline V CDR1 and CDR2: SGHVS, FNYEAQ. The length of the CDR3 is 12 residues. Trimming took off 4 bases at V and 0 bases at J, with 3 bases between the two ends. In DNA form, the CDR3 reads TGTGCCAGCAGCTCGGACCAAGAGACCCAGTACTTC. Residues: CASSSDQETQYF.

This clone was observed a single time. The chain recombines TRBV4-1 with TRBJ1-1; D unresolved. The CDR3 totals 14 residues. Germline-derived CDR1 and CDR2 are MGHRA and YSYEKL. Between the trimmed V and J ends, which lost 1 base and 5 bases, there was a span of 11 bases. CDR3 region: CASSQGGGETEAFF. The DNA of the CDR3 is TGCGCCAGCAGCCAAGGGGGAGGAGAAACTGAAGCTTTCTTT.

The chain combines TRBV9 with TRBJ1-1, with D possibly being TRBD1 (6 bases). V was shortened by 5 bases and J by 3 bases, with 14 bases between the two germline ends. CDR1 and CDR2 (germline): SGDLS, YYNGEE. The CDR3 has 14 residues. The CDR3 is CASSPRQAYTEAFF. CDR3 nucleotide sequence: TGTGCCAGCAGTCCCCGACAGGCGTACACTGAAGCTTTCTTT.

This clone was picked up one time. V gene TRBV6-5 combines with J gene TRBJ2-5, with D maybe TRBD1 (6 bases). Trimming left V 0 bases short and J 3 bases short, with 11 bases between. CDR3 size: 15 residues. Germline V CDR1 and CDR2: MNHEY, SVGAGI. DNA of the CDR3: TGTGCCAGCAGTTACTCGTGGGGGCCTGAAGAGACCCAGTACTTC. Translated: CASSYSWGPEETQYF.

This clone was observed a single time. The V call is TRBV9, the J call TRBJ1-3, with a tentative D call TRBD1 (5 bases). The V gene's germline CDR1 is SGDLS and CDR2 YYNGEE. The CDR3 covers 17 residues. V lost 4 bases to trimming and J lost 0 bases, with 17 bases between them. In DNA form, the CDR3 reads TGTGCCAGCAGCTCCGAACCCCCAGGGATCTCTGGAAACACCATATATTTT. It yields the protein CASSSEPPGISGNTIYF. Full variable domain (rest looked up from reference TRBV9 and TRBJ1-3): DSGVTQTPKHLITATGQRVTLRCSPRSGDLSVYWYQQSLDQGLQFLIQYYNGEERAKGNILERFSAQQFPDLHSELNLSSLELGDSALYFCASSSEPPGISGNTIYFGEGSWLTVV.

The V gene is TRBV2, the J gene TRBJ1-1, with 7 bases fitting TRBD1. This CDR3 region has 14 residues. The germline V gene has CDR1 SNHLY and CDR2 FYNNEI. V dropped 6 bases and J dropped 4; count of bases not matched to a gene: 8. The CDR3: CASRYYRGGTEAFF. CDR3 nucleotides: TGTGCCAGCAGGTACTACAGGGGTGGCACTGAAGCTTTCTTT.

V gene TRBV29-1 combines with J gene TRBJ1-2; D is undetermined. Germline CDR1 and CDR2: SQVTM and ANQGSEA. The CDR3 runs 11 residues. Trimming removed 7 bases from V and 6 bases from J, with 12 bases in between. CDR3 in amino acids: CSAVGGDGYTF. The CDR3 DNA is TGCAGCGCCGTTGGCGGGGATGGCTACACCTTC.

V is TRBV9 and J is TRBJ1-2, with TRBD1 identical over 9 bases. The germline V gene encodes CDR1 SGDLS and CDR2 YYNGEE. The CDR3 totals 17 residues. Germline trimming cut 2 bases from V and 4 bases from J; bases unmatched to any gene: 12. The chain's CDR3 is CASSVPRQGEHFYGYTF. For the CDR3, the DNA is TGTGCCAGCAGCGTGCCAAGACAGGGGGAGCACTTCTATGGCTACACCTTC.

In nucleotides, the CDR3 is TGTGCCACCAGCAGTCCCGGACAGGGGACTAATGAAAAACTGTTTTTT. As protein: CATSSPGQGTNEKLFF. V and J are TRBV15 and TRBJ1-4, with 9 bases lining up with TRBD1. The germline V gene has CDR1 LNHNV and CDR2 YYDKDF (reference sequence). The CDR3 extends over 16 amino acids. V lost 3 bases, J lost 2 bases, and 4 bases stayed unmatched.

The V and J genes are TRBV6-5 and TRBJ1-2; tentative D call: TRBD1 (5 bases). CDR1 is MNHEY and CDR2 is SVGAGI in the germline V gene. This CDR3 has 13 amino acids. The V gene lost 0 bases and the J gene lost 8 bases, with 10 bases spanning the gap. CDR3 sequence (DNA): TGTGCCAGCAGTTACTCGGCGGCAGGGGGCTACACCTTC. It translates to CASSYSAAGGYTF.

The sample holds a few counts of this clone. The chain employs TRBV25-1 and TRBJ2-7; a weak D match, TRBD1 (7 bases). The CDR3 has 14 residues. Trimming cost V 5 bases and J 3 bases, with 14 bases left between them. Germline assignment: CDR1 MGHDK and CDR2 SYGVNS. The CDR3 protein is CASSPAGQHYEQYF. The CDR3 DNA reads TGTGCCAGCAGTCCCGCGGGACAGCACTACGAGCAGTACTTC.

This chain links TRBV6-5 with TRBJ2-3; the D gene is possibly TRBD2 (6 bases). Trimming pared 2 bases from V and 2 bases from J, leaving 14 bases between. CDR1 and CDR2 (germline): MNHEY, SVGAGI. The CDR3 loop spans 16 amino acids. The CDR3 DNA reads as TGTGCCAGCAGTTACCAGGGACTTCGACCCACAGATACGCAGTATTTT. Protein product: CASSYQGLRPTDTQYF.

The chain combines TRBV5-4 with TRBJ2-1; 9 nucleotides agree with TRBD2. Trimming took 2 bases from V and 4 from J; bases not matched to a gene: 7. CDR3 length: 16 amino acids. CDR1 is SGHNT and CDR2 is YYREEE in the germline V gene (reference sequence). Written as DNA, the CDR3 is TGTGCCAGCAGCTTCGGCGGGGGGGTACGATACAATGAGCAGTTCTTC. Amino acid sequence: CASSFGGGVRYNEQFF.